These T cell receptor beta chains were read from a single sample in a study of blood T cell repertoires in COVID-19. This table comes from immunoSEQ multiplex PCR, and its TCRdb copy is limited to in-frame clones, with some not included. The sample shows about 90,000 clones, 84% of them seen only once. The sequencing sample was made of peripheral blood. The receptors shown here come from a man aged 60-69 years with acute or convalescent COVID-19. The CDR3 runs from the conserved cysteine through the conserved F or W. D genes are given only for firm matches. Some rows have no size entry. The others give once, few or many, or a class for an expanded clone.

V gene: TRBV9
clone size: NA
D gene: TRBD1
J gene: TRBJ1-2
CDR3 length: 15
CDR3 protein: CASSVGGTGRYGYTF
CDR3 DNA: TGTGCCAGCAGCGTCGGAGGGACAGGAAGATATGGCTACACCTTC

V gene: TRBV27
clone size: NA
D gene: NA
J gene: TRBJ1-4
CDR3 length: 17
CDR3 protein: CASSLEGGGATNEKLFF
CDR3 DNA: TGTGCCAGCAGTTTGGAGGGGGGGGGCGCAACTAATGAAAAACTGTTTTTT

V gene: TRBV7-8
clone size: NA
D gene: TRBD1
J gene: TRBJ2-7
CDR3 length: 15
CDR3 protein: CASSLGDRGVYEQYF
CDR3 DNA: TGTGCCAGCAGCTTAGGGGACAGGGGGGTCTACGAGCAGTACTTC

V gene: TRBV12-3/TRBV12-4
clone size: NA
D gene: NA
J gene: TRBJ1-1
CDR3 length: 11
CDR3 protein: CASTVGPEAFF
CDR3 DNA: TGTGCCAGCACCGTGGGGCCCGAAGCTTTCTTT

V gene: TRBV3-1/TRBV3-2
clone size: NA
D gene: NA
J gene: TRBJ2-7
CDR3 length: 16
CDR3 protein: CASSQKSRGVSREQYF
CDR3 DNA: TGTGCCAGCAGCCAAAAAAGTCGCGGGGTCTCTAGGGAGCAGTACTTC

V gene: TRBV9
clone size: NA
D gene: TRBD1
J gene: TRBJ2-5
CDR3 length: 15
CDR3 protein: CASSVGDRLQETQYF
CDR3 DNA: TGTGCCAGCAGCGTCGGGGACAGGCTCCAAGAGACCCAGTACTTC

V gene: TRBV5-1
clone size: NA
D gene: NA
J gene: TRBJ1-1
CDR3 length: 12
CDR3 protein: CAKDCKNTEAFF
CDR3 DNA: TGCGCCAAAGACTGCAAGAACACTGAAGCTTTCTTT

V gene: TRBV7-6
clone size: once
D gene: TRBD1
J gene: TRBJ2-2
CDR3 length: 18
CDR3 protein: CASSLGLGQGANTGELFF
CDR3 DNA: TGTGCCAGCAGTTTAGGCCTGGGACAGGGGGCGAACACCGGGGAGCTGTTTTTT

V gene: TRBV2
clone size: NA
D gene: NA
J gene: TRBJ1-4
CDR3 length: 16
CDR3 protein: CASSEAPGRANEKLFF
CDR3 DNA: TGTGCCAGCAGTGAAGCCCCAGGGAGGGCTAATGAAAAACTGTTTTTT

V gene: TRBV6-6
clone size: NA
D gene: NA
J gene: TRBJ1-2
CDR3 length: 11
CDR3 protein: CASRHRDGYTF
CDR3 DNA: TGTGCCAGCAGACACAGGGATGGCTACACCTTC

V gene: TRBV18
clone size: NA
D gene: NA
J gene: TRBJ2-7
CDR3 length: 13
CDR3 protein: CASSQGKSYEQYF
CDR3 DNA: TGTGCCAGCTCACAGGGGAAATCCTACGAGCAGTACTTC

V gene: TRBV3-1/TRBV3-2
clone size: NA
D gene: TRBD1
J gene: TRBJ1-1
CDR3 length: 13
CDR3 protein: CASSQRDRRAAFF
CDR3 DNA: TGTGCCAGCAGCCAGAGGGACAGGAGGGCAGCTTTCTTT

V gene: TRBV6-2/TRBV6-3
clone size: NA
D gene: NA
J gene: TRBJ2-7
CDR3 length: 15
CDR3 protein: CASSYAGSTIYEQYF
CDR3 DNA: TGTGCCAGCAGTTACGCGGGTTCAACTATCTACGAGCAGTACTTC

V gene: TRBV11-3
clone size: NA
D gene: TRBD1
J gene: TRBJ1-3
CDR3 length: 17
CDR3 protein: CASSLGTGGVGGNTIYF
CDR3 DNA: TGTGCCAGCAGCTTGGGTACAGGGGGCGTCGGTGGAAACACCATATATTTT

V gene: TRBV2
clone size: once
D gene: NA
J gene: TRBJ1-6
CDR3 length: 13
CDR3 protein: CASSVYEHSPLHF
CDR3 DNA: TGTGCCAGCAGTGTTTATGAGCATTCACCCCTCCACTTT

V gene: TRBV5-4
clone size: NA
D gene: NA
J gene: TRBJ1-6
CDR3 length: 15
CDR3 protein: CASRNTGSYNSPLHF
CDR3 DNA: TGTGCCAGCAGGAACACAGGGTCCTATAATTCACCCCTCCACTTT

V gene: TRBV12-3/TRBV12-4
clone size: NA
D gene: NA
J gene: TRBJ1-2
CDR3 length: 12
CDR3 protein: CASSLHREGYTF
CDR3 DNA: TGTGCCAGCAGTCTCCACAGGGAGGGCTACACCTTC

V gene: TRBV12-5
clone size: NA
D gene: TRBD2
J gene: TRBJ2-5
CDR3 length: 16
CDR3 protein: CASGWTGGAGGETQYF
CDR3 DNA: TGTGCTAGTGGTTGGACTGGAGGGGCGGGAGGGGAGACCCAGTACTTC

V gene: TRBV4-3
clone size: NA
D gene: NA
J gene: TRBJ2-1
CDR3 length: 15
CDR3 protein: CASSQDSSAYNEQFF
CDR3 DNA: TGCGCCAGCAGCCAAGATTCCAGTGCATACAATGAGCAGTTCTTC

V gene: TRBV5-4
clone size: NA
D gene: NA
J gene: TRBJ2-7
CDR3 length: 14
CDR3 protein: CASSLDSLGYEQYF
CDR3 DNA: TGTGCCAGCAGCTTAGACTCGCTGGGCTACGAGCAGTACTTC

V gene: TRBV19
clone size: NA
D gene: TRBD1
J gene: TRBJ2-7
CDR3 length: 14
CDR3 protein: CASSIGTGTYEQYF
CDR3 DNA: TGTGCCAGTAGTATAGGGACAGGGACCTACGAGCAGTACTTC

V gene: TRBV7-9
clone size: NA
D gene: NA
J gene: TRBJ1-2
CDR3 length: 17
CDR3 protein: CASSLGGISVWGVGYTF
CDR3 DNA: TGTGCCAGCAGCTTGGGAGGTATCAGTGTTTGGGGAGTAGGCTACACCTTC

V gene: TRBV6-5
clone size: NA
D gene: NA
J gene: TRBJ2-7
CDR3 length: 16
CDR3 protein: CASSYTGPTSLYEQYF
CDR3 DNA: TGTGCCAGCAGTTACACAGGACCGACAAGCCTCTACGAGCAGTACTTC

V gene: TRBV2
clone size: NA
D gene: TRBD1
J gene: TRBJ1-4
CDR3 length: 17
CDR3 protein: CASRTGTGGGGREKLFF
CDR3 DNA: TGTGCCAGCAGAACCGGGACAGGGGGCGGGGGAAGGGAAAAACTGTTTTTT

V gene: TRBV30
clone size: NA
D gene: NA
J gene: TRBJ1-1
CDR3 length: 12
CDR3 protein: CAWRQGVTEAFF
CDR3 DNA: TGTGCCTGGAGACAGGGTGTGACTGAAGCTTTCTTT

V gene: TRBV4-1
clone size: NA
D gene: TRBD2
J gene: TRBJ2-5
CDR3 length: 17
CDR3 protein: CASSQEGGGRWGETQYF
CDR3 DNA: TGCGCCAGCAGCCAAGAGGGCGGGGGGCGCTGGGGAGAGACCCAGTACTTC

V gene: TRBV21-1
clone size: NA
D gene: NA
J gene: TRBJ2-5
CDR3 length: 16
CDR3 protein: CASSRAGGNDQETQYF
CDR3 DNA: TGTGCCAGCAGCCGTGCGGGGGGCAATGATCAAGAGACCCAGTACTTC

V gene: TRBV19
clone size: NA
D gene: TRBD1
J gene: TRBJ1-1
CDR3 length: 16
CDR3 protein: CASSIKWDRGNTEAFF
CDR3 DNA: TGTGCCAGTAGTATAAAGTGGGACAGGGGTAACACTGAAGCTTTCTTT

V gene: TRBV21-1
clone size: NA
D gene: NA
J gene: TRBJ1-1
CDR3 length: 17
CDR3 protein: CASSKEAMTAMNTEAFF
CDR3 DNA: TGTGCCAGCAGCAAAGAGGCGATGACAGCCATGAACACTGAAGCTTTCTTT

V gene: TRBV4-1
clone size: NA
D gene: NA
J gene: TRBJ2-3
CDR3 length: 15
CDR3 protein: CASSQEALAGDTQYF
CDR3 DNA: TGCGCCAGCAGCCAAGAAGCGCTAGCAGGAGATACGCAGTATTTT